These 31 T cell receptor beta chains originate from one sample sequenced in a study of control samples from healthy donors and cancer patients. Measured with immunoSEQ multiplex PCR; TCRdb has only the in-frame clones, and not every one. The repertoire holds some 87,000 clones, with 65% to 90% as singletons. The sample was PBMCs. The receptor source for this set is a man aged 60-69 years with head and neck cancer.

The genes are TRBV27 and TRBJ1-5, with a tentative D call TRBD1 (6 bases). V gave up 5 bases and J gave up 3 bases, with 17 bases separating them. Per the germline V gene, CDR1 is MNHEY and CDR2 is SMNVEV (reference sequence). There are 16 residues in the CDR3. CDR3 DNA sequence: TGTGCCAGCAGTCCTAGGAGACAGGTCATCAATCAGCCCCAGCATTTT. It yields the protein CASSPRRQVINQPQHF.

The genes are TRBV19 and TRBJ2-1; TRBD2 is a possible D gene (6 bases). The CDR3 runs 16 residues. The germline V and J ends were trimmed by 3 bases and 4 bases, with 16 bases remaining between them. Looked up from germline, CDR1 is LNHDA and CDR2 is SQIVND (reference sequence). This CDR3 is CASSIANLGGYNEQFF. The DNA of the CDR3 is TGTGCCAGTAGTATCGCCAATCTAGGAGGGTACAATGAGCAGTTCTTC.

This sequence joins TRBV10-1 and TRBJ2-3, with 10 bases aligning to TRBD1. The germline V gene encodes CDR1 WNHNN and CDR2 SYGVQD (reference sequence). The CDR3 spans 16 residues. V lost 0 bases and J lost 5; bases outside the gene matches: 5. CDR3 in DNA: TGCGCCAGCAGTGAGTCGACAGGGGGCAATGAAGATACGCAGTATTTT. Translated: CASSESTGGNEDTQYF.

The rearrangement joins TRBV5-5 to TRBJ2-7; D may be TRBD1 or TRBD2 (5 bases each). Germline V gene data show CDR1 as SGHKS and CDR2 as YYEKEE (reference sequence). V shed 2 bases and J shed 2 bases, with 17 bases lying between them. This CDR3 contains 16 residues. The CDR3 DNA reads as TGTGCCAGCAGCTTAGGTCCCGGGACGGATACCTACGAGCAGTACTTC. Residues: CASSLGPGTDTYEQYF.

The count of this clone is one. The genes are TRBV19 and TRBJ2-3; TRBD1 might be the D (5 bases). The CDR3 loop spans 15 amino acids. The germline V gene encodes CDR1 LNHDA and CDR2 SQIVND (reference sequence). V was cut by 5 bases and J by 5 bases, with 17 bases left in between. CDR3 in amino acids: CASSARRVLRDTQYF. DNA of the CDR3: TGTGCCAGTAGTGCCCGCAGGGTTCTTAGAGATACGCAGTATTTT.

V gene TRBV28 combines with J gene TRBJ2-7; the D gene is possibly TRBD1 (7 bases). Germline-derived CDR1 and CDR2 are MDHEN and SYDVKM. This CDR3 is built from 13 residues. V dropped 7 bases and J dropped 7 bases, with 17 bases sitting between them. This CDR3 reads CASTAGGNREQYF. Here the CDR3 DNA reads TGTGCCAGCACCGCAGGGGGGAATAGGGAGCAGTACTTC.

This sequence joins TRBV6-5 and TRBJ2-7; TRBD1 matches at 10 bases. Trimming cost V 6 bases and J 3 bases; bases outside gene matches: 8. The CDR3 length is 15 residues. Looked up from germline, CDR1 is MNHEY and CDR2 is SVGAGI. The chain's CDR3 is CASRGPGQGVYEQYF. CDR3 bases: TGTGCCAGCAGGGGACCCGGACAGGGGGTCTACGAGCAGTACTTC.

The CDR3 region is CASSLGTGRKYQETQYF. The CDR3, as DNA: TGCGCCAGCAGCTTGGGGACGGGACGGAAGTACCAAGAGACCCAGTACTTC. The chain uses TRBV5-1 and TRBJ2-5; D is possibly TRBD1 or TRBD2 (5 bases each). The CDR3 totals 17 residues. The germline gives CDR1 SGHRS, CDR2 YFSETQ. V gave up 0 bases and J gave up 0 bases, with 15 bases separating them.

The CDR3 region is CASSISRAPPYNEQFF. CDR3 DNA sequence: TGTGCCAGTAGTATATCCCGGGCCCCGCCTTACAATGAGCAGTTCTTC. The V call is TRBV19, the J call TRBJ2-1; D is unresolved. Looked up from germline, CDR1 is LNHDA and CDR2 is SQIVND (reference sequence). Trimming left V 2 bases short and J 4 bases short, with 15 bases between. The CDR3 extends over 16 amino acids.

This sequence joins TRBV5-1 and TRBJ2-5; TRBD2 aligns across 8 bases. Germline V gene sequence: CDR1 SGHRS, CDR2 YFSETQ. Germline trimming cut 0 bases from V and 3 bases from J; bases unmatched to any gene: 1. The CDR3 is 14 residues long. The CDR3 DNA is TGCGCCAGCAGCTTGGACGGGAGGGAAGAGACCCAGTACTTC. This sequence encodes CASSLDGREETQYF. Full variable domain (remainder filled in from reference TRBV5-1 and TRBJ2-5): KAGVTQTPRYLIKTRGQQVTLSCSPISGHRSVSWYQQTPGQGLQFLFEYFSETQRNKGNFPGRFSGRQFSNSRSEMNVSTLELGDSALYLCASSLDGREETQYFGPGTRLLVL.

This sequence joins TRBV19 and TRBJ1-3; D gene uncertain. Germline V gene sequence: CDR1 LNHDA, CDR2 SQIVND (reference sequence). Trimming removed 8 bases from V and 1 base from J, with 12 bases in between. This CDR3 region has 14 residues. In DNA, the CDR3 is TGTGCCAGTGTAAGACGGCTATCTGGAAACACCATATATTTT. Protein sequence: CASVRRLSGNTIYF.

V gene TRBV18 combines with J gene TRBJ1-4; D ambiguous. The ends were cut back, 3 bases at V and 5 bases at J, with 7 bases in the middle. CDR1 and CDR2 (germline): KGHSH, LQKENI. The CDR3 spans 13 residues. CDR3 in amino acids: CASSPDGNEKLFF. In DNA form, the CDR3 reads TGTGCCAGCTCACCGGACGGGAATGAAAAACTGTTTTTT.

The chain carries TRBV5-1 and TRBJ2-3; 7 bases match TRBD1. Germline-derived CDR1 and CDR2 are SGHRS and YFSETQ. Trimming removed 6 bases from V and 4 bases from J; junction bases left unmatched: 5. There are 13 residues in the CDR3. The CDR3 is CASTEGTADTQYF. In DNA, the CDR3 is TGCGCCAGCACCGAAGGGACAGCAGATACGCAGTATTTT.

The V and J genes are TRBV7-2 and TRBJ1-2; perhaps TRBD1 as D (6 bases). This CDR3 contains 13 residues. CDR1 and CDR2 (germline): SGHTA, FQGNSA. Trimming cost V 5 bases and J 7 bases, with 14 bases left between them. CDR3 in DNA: TGTGCCAGCAGCCTAGGGGGGTCGGGTGGCTACACCTTC. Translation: CASSLGGSGGYTF.

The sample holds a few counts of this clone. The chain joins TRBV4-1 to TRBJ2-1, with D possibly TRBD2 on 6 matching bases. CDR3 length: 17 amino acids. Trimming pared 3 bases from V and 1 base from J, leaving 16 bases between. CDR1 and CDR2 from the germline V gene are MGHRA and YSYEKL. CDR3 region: CASSQPRLVRSYNEQFF. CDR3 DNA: TGCGCCAGCAGCCAGCCCCGACTAGTTAGATCCTACAATGAGCAGTTCTTC.

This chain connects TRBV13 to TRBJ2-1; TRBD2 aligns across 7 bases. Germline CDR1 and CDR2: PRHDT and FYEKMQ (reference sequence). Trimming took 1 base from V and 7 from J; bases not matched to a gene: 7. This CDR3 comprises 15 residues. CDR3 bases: TGTGCCAGCAGCTTAGTTGCGGGAGTGGGTAATGAGCAGTTCTTC. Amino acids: CASSLVAGVGNEQFF. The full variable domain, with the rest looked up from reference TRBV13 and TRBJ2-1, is AAGVIQSPRHLIKEKRETATLKCYPIPRHDTVYWYQQGPGQDPQFLISFYEKMQSDKGSIPDRFSAQQFSDYHSELNMSSLELGDSALYFCASSLVAGVGNEQFFGPGTRLTVL.

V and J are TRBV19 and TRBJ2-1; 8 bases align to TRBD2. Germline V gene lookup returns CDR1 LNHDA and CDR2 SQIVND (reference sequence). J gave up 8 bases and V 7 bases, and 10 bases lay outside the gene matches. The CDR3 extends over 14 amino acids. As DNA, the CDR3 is TGTGCCAGTAAGATTGCTAGCGGGTGGGATGAGCAGTTCTTC. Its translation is CASKIASGWDEQFF.

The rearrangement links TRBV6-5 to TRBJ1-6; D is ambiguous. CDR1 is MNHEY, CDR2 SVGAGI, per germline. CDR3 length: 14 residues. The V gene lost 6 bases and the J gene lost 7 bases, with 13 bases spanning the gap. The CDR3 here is CASSFLSGNSPLHF. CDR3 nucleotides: TGTGCCAGCAGCTTTCTTTCCGGGAATTCACCCCTCCACTTT.

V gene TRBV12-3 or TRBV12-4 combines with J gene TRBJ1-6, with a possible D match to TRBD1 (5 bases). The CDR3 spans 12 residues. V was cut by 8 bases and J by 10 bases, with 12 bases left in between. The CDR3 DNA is TGTGCCAGCTCCCGGGGCGGATCACCCCTCCACTTT. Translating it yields CASSRGGSPLHF.

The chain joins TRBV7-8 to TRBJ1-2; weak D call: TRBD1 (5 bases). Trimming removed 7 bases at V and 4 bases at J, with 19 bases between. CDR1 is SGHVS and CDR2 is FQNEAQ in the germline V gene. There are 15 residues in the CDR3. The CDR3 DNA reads TGTGCCAGCACCCCAATGGGGGGAGGGGTCTATGGCTACACCTTC. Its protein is CASTPMGGGVYGYTF.

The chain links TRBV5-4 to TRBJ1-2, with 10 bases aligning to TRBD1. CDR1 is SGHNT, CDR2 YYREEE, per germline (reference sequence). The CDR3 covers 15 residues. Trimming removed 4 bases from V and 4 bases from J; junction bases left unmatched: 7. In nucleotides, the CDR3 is TGTGCCAGCAGCCACGGACAGGGGGAAGGCTATGGCTACACCTTC. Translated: CASSHGQGEGYGYTF.

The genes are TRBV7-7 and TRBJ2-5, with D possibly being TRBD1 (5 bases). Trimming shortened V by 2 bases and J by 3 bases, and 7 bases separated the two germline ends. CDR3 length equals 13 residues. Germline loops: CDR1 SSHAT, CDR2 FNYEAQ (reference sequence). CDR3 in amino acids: CASSLTREETQYF. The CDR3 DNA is TGTGCCAGCAGCTTAACCAGGGAAGAGACCCAGTACTTC.

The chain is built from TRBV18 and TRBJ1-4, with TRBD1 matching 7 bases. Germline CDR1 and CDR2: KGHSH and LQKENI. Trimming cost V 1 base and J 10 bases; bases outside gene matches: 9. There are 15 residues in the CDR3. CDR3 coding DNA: TGTGCCAGCTCACCACGGGACAGCCGACGCGGAAAACTGTTTTTT. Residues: CASSPRDSRRGKLFF.

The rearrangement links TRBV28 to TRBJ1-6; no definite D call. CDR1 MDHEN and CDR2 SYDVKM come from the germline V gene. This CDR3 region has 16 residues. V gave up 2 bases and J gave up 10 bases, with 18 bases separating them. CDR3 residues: CASSLLRAFPGSPLHF. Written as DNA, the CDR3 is TGTGCCAGCAGTTTACTCAGAGCTTTTCCTGGATCACCCCTCCACTTT.

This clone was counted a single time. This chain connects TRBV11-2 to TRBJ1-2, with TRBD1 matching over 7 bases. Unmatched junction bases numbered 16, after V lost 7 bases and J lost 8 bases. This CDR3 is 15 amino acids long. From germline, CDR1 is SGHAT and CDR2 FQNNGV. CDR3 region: CASNRLRQGLGGYTF. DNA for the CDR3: TGTGCCAGCAACCGACTCAGACAGGGCCTAGGCGGCTACACCTTC.

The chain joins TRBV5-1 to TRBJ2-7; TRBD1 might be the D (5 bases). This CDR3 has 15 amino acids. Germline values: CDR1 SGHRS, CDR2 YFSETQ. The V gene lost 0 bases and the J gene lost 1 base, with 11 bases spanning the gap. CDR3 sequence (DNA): TGCGCCAGCAGCTTGGAGGGGTACCCGTCCTACGAGCAGTACTTC. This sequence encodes CASSLEGYPSYEQYF.

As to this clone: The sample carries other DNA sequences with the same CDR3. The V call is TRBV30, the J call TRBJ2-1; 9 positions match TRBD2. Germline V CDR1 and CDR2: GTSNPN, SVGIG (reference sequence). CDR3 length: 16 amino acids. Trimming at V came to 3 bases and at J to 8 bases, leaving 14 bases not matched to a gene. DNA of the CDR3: TGTGCCTGGAGCGGGCGGGGCGGGAGGGCTTACGATGAGCAGTTCTTC. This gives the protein CAWSGRGGRAYDEQFF.

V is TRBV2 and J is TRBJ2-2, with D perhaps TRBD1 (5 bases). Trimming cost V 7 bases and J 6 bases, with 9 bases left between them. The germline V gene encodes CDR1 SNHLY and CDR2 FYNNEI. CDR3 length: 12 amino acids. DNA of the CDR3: TGTGCCAGCACAAGGGGTGCCGGGGAGCTGTTTTTT. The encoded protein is CASTRGAGELFF. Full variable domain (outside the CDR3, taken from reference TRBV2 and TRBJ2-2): EPEVTQTPSHQVTQMGQEVILRCVPISNHLYFYWYRQILGQKVEFLVSFYNNEISEKSEIFDDQFSVERPDGSNFTLKIRSTKLEDSAMYFCASTRGAGELFFGEGSRLTVL.

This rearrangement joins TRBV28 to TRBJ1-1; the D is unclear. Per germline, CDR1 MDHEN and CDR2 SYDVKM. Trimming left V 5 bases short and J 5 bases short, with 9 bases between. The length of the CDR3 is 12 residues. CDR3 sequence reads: CASSPAWTEAFF. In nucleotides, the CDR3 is TGTGCCAGCAGTCCCGCCTGGACTGAAGCTTTCTTT.

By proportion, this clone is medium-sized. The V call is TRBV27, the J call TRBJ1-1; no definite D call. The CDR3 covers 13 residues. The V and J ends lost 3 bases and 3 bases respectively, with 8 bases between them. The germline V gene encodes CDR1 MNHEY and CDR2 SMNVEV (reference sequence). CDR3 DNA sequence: TGTGCCAGCAGTTTGTGGAGGGACACTGAAGCTTTCTTT. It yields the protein CASSLWRDTEAFF.

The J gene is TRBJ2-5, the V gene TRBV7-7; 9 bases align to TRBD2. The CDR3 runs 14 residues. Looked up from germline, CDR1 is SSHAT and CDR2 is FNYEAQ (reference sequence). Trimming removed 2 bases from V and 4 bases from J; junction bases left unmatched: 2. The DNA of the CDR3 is TGTGCCAGCAGCTTACGCGGGAGGGCAGAGACCCAGTACTTC. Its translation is CASSLRGRAETQYF.